This T cell receptor beta chain was recovered during a study of PD-1 blockade in mismatch repair-deficient tumors. About the research overall: All were previously treated, progressing patients with about 12 mismatch repair-deficient cancer types.

Trimming cost V 0 bases and J 2 bases; bases outside gene matches: 7. The CDR3 spans 17 residues. The V gene's germline CDR1 is SGHRS and CDR2 YFSETQ. TCRdb's copy holds only in-frame clones and misses some; the assay was immunoSEQ multiplex PCR. This table has approximately 130,000 clones, around 87% appearing once. This chain links TRBV5-1 with TRBJ1-1, with TRBD1 matching 10 bases. The clonotype comes from an adult with mismatch repair-deficient cancer. Specimen: peripheral blood, collected 44 weeks after starting pembrolizumab. CDR3 region: CASSLGGTGASNTEAFF. The CDR3 DNA is TGCGCCAGCAGCTTGGGAGGGACAGGGGCCTCAAACACTGAAGCTTTCTTT.